This is a list of T cell receptor beta chains from one sample in a study of PD-1 blockade in classical Hodgkin lymphoma. The method was immunoSEQ multiplex PCR; TCRdb's version includes in-frame clones alone and lacks a portion of them. The data contain roughly 150,000 clones, just under 80% of them singletons. Here the sequenced sample was peripheral blood mononuclear cells (PBMCs), taken before the second cycle of nivolumab. These receptors were taken from a human donor with classical Hodgkin lymphoma. Both conserved end residues are part of each CDR3. D genes are given only for firm matches. Clone size appears in some rows only: once, few, many, or a class for an expanded clone.

V	J	D	size	DNA	CDR3
TRBV19	TRBJ2-5	.	.	TGTGCCAGTAGTATGTTTTCAGTGGGGGGCTGGGAGACCCAGTACTTC	CASSMFSVGGWETQYF
TRBV7-2	TRBJ2-7	TRBD1	.	TGTGCCAGCAGCCCGGACAGGGCGCTCTCCTACGAGCAGTACTTC	CASSPDRALSYEQYF
TRBV18	TRBJ1-5	.	few	TGTGCCAGCTCCCCTCAGGACAATCAGCCCCAGCATTTT	CASSPQDNQPQHF
TRBV4-1	TRBJ2-2	TRBD1	.	TGCGCCAGCAGCCAAGCGGGACAGGGCACCGGGGAGCTGTTTTTT	CASSQAGQGTGELFF
TRBV6-6	TRBJ1-1	.	once	TGTGCCAGCAGCGACAGGAATTGGGGCACTGAAGCTTTCTTT	CASSDRNWGTEAFF
TRBV19	TRBJ1-5	.	.	TGTGCCAGTAAGCCCTCGGGGCAGGGGTATTATAGCAATCAGCCCCAGCATTTT	CASKPSGQGYYSNQPQHF
TRBV28	TRBJ1-2	TRBD1	.	TGTGCCAGCAGTTTACCGACAGGGTACTATGGCTACACCTTC	CASSLPTGYYGYTF
TRBV6-1	TRBJ1-5	.	medium-sized	TGTGCCAGCAGTGGCGACAGTGCCGGCAATCAGCCCCAGCATTTT	CASSGDSAGNQPQHF
TRBV19	TRBJ2-1	.	once	TGTGCCAGTAGGTATCTGGGGGGCATGGATGAGCAGTTCTTC	CASRYLGGMDEQFF
TRBV5-6	TRBJ2-5	.	few	TGTGCCAGCAGCTTGGGGGCAGGCTACGAGACCCAGTACTTC	CASSLGAGYETQYF
TRBV6-6	TRBJ2-1	TRBD2	.	TGTGCCAGCACGCTAGCGGGACCAAGAGGGTCCCATGAGCAGTTCTTC	CASTLAGPRGSHEQFF
TRBV2	TRBJ2-7	TRBD1	.	TGTGCCAGCAGTGATCCAACAGGGGGCTCCTACGAGCAGTACTTC	CASSDPTGGSYEQYF
TRBV7-3	TRBJ2-7	TRBD1	.	TGTGCCAGCAGCTCATCTCCCGACAGGGATTACGAGCAGTACTTC	CASSSSPDRDYEQYF
TRBV19	TRBJ1-2	TRBD1	few	TGTGCCAGTAGTATTGAGGACAGGCTCTATGGCTACACCTTC	CASSIEDRLYGYTF
TRBV5-6	TRBJ2-7	.	.	TGTGCCAGCAGCTTGGGGGCCAGACCGGAGCAGTACTTC	CASSLGARPEQYF
TRBV6-6	TRBJ2-7	.	many	TGTGCCAGCAGAGAGAAGGGTAGCTCCTACGAGCAGTACTTC	CASREKGSSYEQYF
TRBV28	TRBJ2-5	TRBD2	.	TGTGCCAGCAGTATCGTCTTGGGACTAGCGGGAGGGCTAGAGACCCAGTACTTC	CASSIVLGLAGGLETQYF
TRBV30	TRBJ2-7	.	few	TGTGCCTGGGATTCAGTTAGCGGCTACGAGCAGTACTTC	CAWDSVSGYEQYF
TRBV19	TRBJ2-1	TRBD2	.	TGTGCCAGTAGCCAAGCGGGAGGGTCCTACAATGAGCAGTTCTTC	CASSQAGGSYNEQFF
TRBV6-5	TRBJ1-1	TRBD1	few	TGTGCCAGCAGTTCCGTGACAGGGGTTACTGAAGCTTTCTTT	CASSSVTGVTEAFF
TRBV19	TRBJ1-1	TRBD1	.	TGTGCCAGTAGCTGGACAGGGTTGAACACTGAAGCTTTCTTT	CASSWTGLNTEAFF
TRBV6-6	TRBJ1-1	.	once	TGTGCCAGCAGCCAAACAGGGTGGACTGAAGCTTTCTTT	CASSQTGWTEAFF
TRBV7-9	TRBJ1-1	.	.	TGTGCCAGCAGCGAGCGCTTCGTACAGCTATTGAACACTGAAGCTTTCTTT	CASSERFVQLLNTEAFF